A selection of T cell receptor beta chains follows, all from one sample in a study of blood T cell repertoires in COVID-19. Here immunoSEQ multiplex PCR was the method, and the copy in TCRdb shows in-frame clones only, minus some. The profile shows about 330,000 clones, roughly 90% of them singletons. The sample consisted of peripheral blood. Every receptor here comes from a woman in her fifties or sixties with active or convalescent COVID-19. CDR3s include the opening cysteine and the closing phenylalanine or tryptophan. The D gene is left open where the match is weak. A row's size may be missing; if present it is once, few, many or a size class.

d_call	v_call	j_call	clone_size	cdr3_nt	cdr3_aa
TRBD2	TRBV9	TRBJ2-5	.	TGTGCCAGCAGCCCGGGGGGGGCGAGGCACCAAGAGACCCAGTACTTC	CASSPGGARHQETQYF
TRBD1	TRBV6-5	TRBJ2-1	.	TGTGCCAGCACGGGACAGGCGTACAATGAGCAGTTCTTC	CASTGQAYNEQFF
TRBD2	TRBV9	TRBJ2-3	.	TGTGCCAGCAGCGTAGAGACTAGCGGGAGATCTACGCAGTATTTT	CASSVETSGRSTQYF
TRBD1	TRBV5-1	TRBJ2-2	once	TGCGCCAGCAGCTCGGGACAGTTCGGCACCGGGGAGCTGTTTTTT	CASSSGQFGTGELFF
.	TRBV5-6	TRBJ2-2	.	TGTGCCAGCAGCTTGGAACGAGTCACCGGGGAGCTGTTTTTT	CASSLERVTGELFF
TRBD1	TRBV27	TRBJ2-7	.	TGTGCCAGCAGTTCCATATACTCCGGGACAGGGACCTACGAGCAGTACTTC	CASSSIYSGTGTYEQYF
.	TRBV19	TRBJ2-2	.	TGTGCCAGTAGTATAGCACAGGGTGGCACCGGGGAGCTGTTTTTT	CASSIAQGGTGELFF
TRBD1	TRBV4-1	TRBJ1-2	.	TGCGCCAGCAGCCCAGGACAGGGAATTCTCTATGGCTACACCTTC	CASSPGQGILYGYTF
.	TRBV21-1	TRBJ1-2	.	TGTGCCAGCAGCACCCCGGGACAGGGGGCGAGGGGCTATGGCTACACCTTC	CASSTPGQGARGYGYTF
.	TRBV7-2	TRBJ1-2	.	TGTGCCAGCAGCCCCCAGACAGCTAACTATGGCTACACCTTC	CASSPQTANYGYTF
.	TRBV25-1	TRBJ2-7	.	TGTGCCAGCAGTAAACCGACAGGATCTCCCATCTACGAGCAGTACTTC	CASSKPTGSPIYEQYF
.	TRBV7-3	TRBJ2-7	.	TGTGCCAGCAGCTTATCCCCCGGCGCGGCTGGCGAGCAGTACTTC	CASSLSPGAAGEQYF
TRBD2	TRBV11-2	TRBJ2-3	.	TGTGCCAGCAGCTGGCTAGCGGGAGGGCCGACAGATACGCAGTATTTT	CASSWLAGGPTDTQYF